One sample yielded the 19 T cell receptor beta chains listed below, sequenced in a study of cytomegalovirus exposure and HLA in healthy donors. Sequencing used immunoSEQ multiplex PCR; TCRdb keeps in-frame clones, though not all of them. The sample consists of about 120,000 clones, roughly 86% of them appearing once. Sequenced sample: PBMCs. The receptor source for this set is a man aged 18 to 29 in good health and CMV-seronegative.

The chain employs TRBV7-2 and TRBJ1-1, with D tentatively TRBD1 (5 bases). Per the germline V gene, CDR1 is SGHTA and CDR2 is FQGNSA. The CDR3 covers 15 residues. V lost 5 bases and J 5 bases, leaving 18 bases between the germline ends. The DNA of the CDR3 is TGTGCCAGCAGCAAAGCCGTGGGGGGTAGAACTGAAGCTTTCTTT. Encoded protein: CASSKAVGGRTEAFF.

The V gene is TRBV19, the J gene TRBJ1-1; tentative D call: TRBD1 (6 bases). Trimming removed 5 bases from V and 3 bases from J, with 16 bases in between. Germline V gene data show CDR1 as LNHDA and CDR2 as SQIVND (reference sequence). This CDR3 has 15 residues. The CDR3 sequence: CASSLTGYPDTEAFF. The DNA of the CDR3 is TGTGCCAGTAGTTTAACAGGGTATCCGGACACTGAAGCTTTCTTT. Using reference TRBV19 and TRBJ1-1 for the parts outside the CDR3, the full variable domain is DGGITQSPKYLFRKEGQNVTLSCEQNLNHDAMYWYRQDPGQGLRLIYYSQIVNDFQKGDIAEGYSVSREKKESFPLTVTSAQKNPTAFYLCASSLTGYPDTEAFFGQGTRLTVV.

This clone was seen a few times. This chain connects TRBV11-2 to TRBJ2-2; TRBD1 might be the D (6 bases). Trimming took 5 bases from V and 1 from J, leaving 17 bases between them. The CDR3 consists of 17 residues. Per the germline V gene, CDR1 is SGHAT and CDR2 is FQNNGV. In DNA form, the CDR3 reads TGTGCCAGCAGCCGCCTACGAGGACAGAAGAACACCGGGGAGCTGTTTTTT. Its protein product is CASSRLRGQKNTGELFF.

The CDR3 DNA is TGTGCCAGCAGTCTATCACGGGATACGCAGTATTTT. Its protein is CASSLSRDTQYF. This chain uses TRBV7-6 with TRBJ2-3; D gene unclear. Trimming cost V 6 bases and J 6 bases, with 10 bases left between them. Germline lookup yields CDR1 SGHVS and CDR2 FNYEAQ. CDR3 length: 12 amino acids. The full variable domain, its missing parts supplied by reference TRBV7-6 and TRBJ2-3, is GAGVSQSPRYKVTKRGQDVALRCDPISGHVSLYWYRQALGQGPEFLTYFNYEAQQDKSGLPNDRFSAERPEGSISTLTIQRTEQRDSAMYRCASSLSRDTQYFGPGTRLTVL.

This clone is medium-sized by share. The V gene is TRBV6-4, the J gene TRBJ2-2, with D maybe TRBD1 (6 bases). V was clipped by 0 bases and J by 8 bases, with 7 bases between them. This CDR3 is built from 13 residues. Per germline, CDR1 MRHNA and CDR2 SNTAGT. The CDR3 here is CASSDSDRGELFF. In DNA form, the CDR3 reads TGTGCCAGCAGTGACTCCGACAGGGGGGAGCTGTTTTTT.

The V gene is TRBV2, the J gene TRBJ2-5; 7 nucleotides agree with TRBD2. V shed 7 bases, J shed 5 bases, and the junction held 13 bases outside the gene matches. Germline V gene sequence: CDR1 SNHLY, CDR2 FYNNEI. The CDR3 length is 15 residues. The CDR3 sequence is CASKGGSWGSETQYF. For the CDR3, the DNA is TGTGCCAGCAAGGGCGGGAGTTGGGGTTCGGAGACCCAGTACTTC.

This rearrangement joins TRBV7-9 to TRBJ1-6; D possibly corresponds to TRBD1 (5 bases). In germline, CDR1 is SEHNR, CDR2 FQNEAQ (reference sequence). The CDR3 is 15 amino acids. V was trimmed by 5 bases and J by 9 bases, leaving 17 bases between them. CDR3 in DNA: TGTGCCAGCAGCACTCCCGGGCAGGGCCCTTCACCCCTCCACTTT. Protein product: CASSTPGQGPSPLHF.

V and J are TRBV6-5 and TRBJ2-7, with 8 bases fitting TRBD2. CDR1 and CDR2 (germline): MNHEY, SVGAGI. Trimming cost V 2 bases and J 6 bases; bases outside gene matches: 3. CDR3 length: 13 amino acids. The CDR3 loop reads CASSYPLAGEQYF. The CDR3 DNA reads as TGTGCCAGCAGTTACCCTCTAGCGGGCGAGCAGTACTTC.

V gene TRBV11-2 combines with J gene TRBJ2-7, with TRBD1 as a possible D gene (5 bases). Trimming took off 0 bases at V and 0 bases at J, with 24 bases between the two ends. Germline V gives CDR1 SGHAT, CDR2 FQNNGV. The CDR3 is 20 residues long. Here the CDR3 DNA reads TGTGCCAGCAGCTTAGAGGGTCGCAGGGCCGTAGGGCGGAGCTCCTACGAGCAGTACTTC. This gives the protein CASSLEGRRAVGRSSYEQYF.

The chain carries TRBV6-5 and TRBJ1-1; no reliable D call. The CDR3 runs 13 residues. V was clipped by 5 bases and J by 1 base, with 8 bases between them. Germline lookup yields CDR1 MNHEY and CDR2 SVGAGI. This CDR3 reads CASSPVKNTEAFF. CDR3 in DNA: TGTGCCAGCAGTCCGGTCAAGAACACTGAAGCTTTCTTT.

The rearrangement joins TRBV6-5 to TRBJ2-1; D is ambiguous. CDR1 is MNHEY, CDR2 SVGAGI, per germline. The CDR3 is 14 amino acids. Deletions cut 2 bases from V and 8 bases from J, with 13 bases between. CDR3 in amino acids: CASSYRLATDEQFF. The CDR3 DNA reads as TGTGCCAGCAGTTACAGGTTAGCTACGGATGAGCAGTTCTTC.

The chain recombines TRBV5-1 with TRBJ2-7; TRBD2 agrees at 8 bases. Looked up from germline, CDR1 is SGHRS and CDR2 is YFSETQ. The CDR3 is 16 amino acids. V trimming: 3 bases; J trimming: 2 bases; junction bases outside the gene matches: 10. In DNA form, the CDR3 reads TGCGCCAGCAGCTGGGTCGACCGGGGGGGGGCCTACGAGCAGTACTTC. It yields the protein CASSWVDRGGAYEQYF.

This chain links TRBV16 with TRBJ1-2; D not resolved. This CDR3 has 14 residues. V was shortened by 0 bases and J by 1 base, with 6 bases between the two germline ends. The germline CDR1 and CDR2 sequences are KGHSY and FQNENV. The CDR3 protein is CASSQSWLNYGYTF. As DNA, the CDR3 is TGTGCCAGCAGCCAATCTTGGCTTAACTATGGCTACACCTTC.

The chain couples TRBV19 to TRBJ2-3; D may be TRBD1 (5 bases). This CDR3 contains 15 residues. Trimming pared 2 bases from V and 1 base from J, leaving 10 bases between. Germline lookup yields CDR1 LNHDA and CDR2 SQIVND (reference sequence). The CDR3 DNA reads TGTGCCAGTAGTATACGGTCCAGGGGCACAGATACGCAGTATTTT. This gives the protein CASSIRSRGTDTQYF. Using reference TRBV19 and TRBJ2-3 for the parts outside the CDR3, the full variable domain is DGGITQSPKYLFRKEGQNVTLSCEQNLNHDAMYWYRQDPGQGLRLIYYSQIVNDFQKGDIAEGYSVSREKKESFPLTVTSAQKNPTAFYLCASSIRSRGTDTQYFGPGTRLTVL.

The rearrangement links TRBV11-3 to TRBJ2-7; 7 nucleotides agree with TRBD1. V shed 5 bases and J 0 bases; nucleotides not matched to a gene: 7. Germline V gives CDR1 SGHNT, CDR2 YENEEA. This CDR3 comprises 15 residues. This CDR3 is CASSVTGQHSYEQYF. In DNA form, the CDR3 reads TGTGCCAGCAGCGTAACGGGACAGCACTCCTACGAGCAGTACTTC.

V gene TRBV6-5 combines with J gene TRBJ1-2, with D maybe TRBD1 (6 bases). CDR1 is MNHEY and CDR2 is SVGAGI in the germline V gene. The CDR3 is 13 amino acids. V was clipped by 5 bases and J by 4 bases, with 11 bases between them. The CDR3 region is CASSLQGTYGYTF. In DNA, the CDR3 is TGTGCCAGCAGTCTACAGGGAACCTATGGCTACACCTTC.

The chain is built from TRBV18 and TRBJ2-7; 9 bases line up with TRBD2. Germline assignment: CDR1 KGHSH and CDR2 LQKENI. The CDR3 loop spans 15 amino acids. Trimming at V came to 3 bases and at J to 3 bases, leaving 6 bases not matched to a gene. In DNA, the CDR3 is TGTGCCAGCTCACCCCCGGGTAGCGGGAGCTACGAGCAGTACTTC. Translation: CASSPPGSGSYEQYF. The full variable domain, with the rest looked up from reference TRBV18 and TRBJ2-7, is NAGVMQNPRHLVRRRGQEARLRCSPMKGHSHVYWYRQLPEEGLKFMVYLQKENIIDESGMPKERFSAEFPKEGPSILRIQQVVRGDSAAYFCASSPPGSGSYEQYFGPGTRLTVT.

The rearrangement uses TRBV30 and TRBJ2-7, with 7 bases aligning to TRBD1. Germline V gene sequence: CDR1 GTSNPN, CDR2 SVGIG (reference sequence). The CDR3 loop spans 12 amino acids. The V and J ends lost 3 bases and 2 bases, in that order; junction bases with no gene match: 1. CDR3 residues: CAWRGQTYEQYF. The CDR3, as DNA: TGTGCCTGGAGGGGACAGACCTACGAGCAGTACTTC. Full variable domain (rest looked up from reference TRBV30 and TRBJ2-7): SQTIHQWPATLVQPVGSPLSLECTVEGTSNPNLYWYRQAAGRGLQLLFYSVGIGQISSEVPQNLSASRPQDRQFILSSKKLLLSDSGFYLCAWRGQTYEQYFGPGTRLTVT.

In its sample, this clone was seen once. The chain employs TRBV6-4 and TRBJ1-5; D may be TRBD1 (6 bases). The CDR3 contains 13 residues. V dropped 6 bases and J dropped 3 bases, with 9 bases sitting between them. Germline V gives CDR1 MRHNA, CDR2 SNTAGT. In DNA form, the CDR3 reads TGTGCCAGCAGAGGACAGCCCAATCAGCCCCAGCATTTT. It encodes CASRGQPNQPQHF.